This T cell receptor (beta chain) was retrieved from a study of long-term antiretroviral therapy in people with HIV. V was shortened by 4 bases and J by 0 bases, with 6 bases between the two germline ends. The CDR3 loop spans 13 amino acids. In germline, CDR1 is SGHTA, CDR2 FQGNSA. The content of samples before DNA extraction was roughly 1-10 million cryopreserved PBMC. The immunoSEQ assay was v3.0, run at survey level. Per-sample TRB depth target: about 35,000-55,000 T-cell genomes. Generated by immunoSEQ multiplex PCR, the TCRdb table keeps only in-frame clones and is missing some. The sample has fewer than 35,000 clones; over 75% are singletons. Overall study findings and caveats: HIV repertoires showed narrower CDR3 length ranges than controls.

In regard to this clone: Its matching antigen is unknown.

The source was unsorted PBMCs, collected approximately 3.3 years after starting antiretroviral therapy. This sequence was found in a man aged 18 to 30 with HIV. This chain links TRBV7-2 with TRBJ1-1; no clear D. The DNA of the CDR3 is TGTGCCAGCAGCTGGACCGTGAACACTGAAGCTTTCTTT. This codes for CASSWTVNTEAFF.